These 3 T cell receptor beta chains came from one sample sequenced in a study of cytomegalovirus exposure and HLA in healthy donors. Primers for the PCR totalled 60 Vbeta and 13 Jbeta. Assay used: immunoSEQ multiplex PCR; TCRdb lists only in-frame clones, some missing. The sample consists of 90,000 to 120,000 clones, roughly 72% of them appearing once. Sequenced input: PBMCs. These receptors originate from a man aged 30 to 45 in good health and CMV-seronegative.

V gene TRBV6-5 combines with J gene TRBJ1-4; D might be TRBD1 (6 bases). CDR1 is MNHEY, CDR2 SVGAGI, per germline. V lost 4 bases, J lost 10 bases, and 22 bases lay in between. The CDR3 extends over 16 amino acids. The CDR3 here is CASSSASGTWVGKLFF. The CDR3 DNA is TGTGCCAGCAGTTCCGCGTCCGGGACATGGGTTGGAAAACTGTTTTTT.

To note about this clone: A read error may account for a junction end that differs from germline. The chain employs TRBV7-9 and TRBJ1-1; D is ambiguous. This CDR3 is 11 amino acids long. The V gene's germline CDR1 is SEHNR and CDR2 FQNEAQ (reference sequence). CDR3 nucleotides: TGTTCCAGCAACACGAACACTGAAGCTTTCTTT. Its translation is CSSNTNTEAFF.

V gene TRBV2 combines with J gene TRBJ1-4; 7 nucleotides match TRBD1. CDR1 and CDR2 from the germline V gene are SNHLY and FYNNEI. V lost 6 bases, J lost 5 bases, and 9 bases stayed unmatched. The CDR3 length is 15 residues. The CDR3, as DNA: TGTGCCAGCAGAACCACAGGGGCCCGAAATGAAAAACTGTTTTTT. It codes for CASRTTGARNEKLFF. Combining the CDR3 with reference TRBV2 and TRBJ1-4 gives the whole variable domain EPEVTQTPSHQVTQMGQEVILRCVPISNHLYFYWYRQILGQKVEFLVSFYNNEISEKSEIFDDQFSVERPDGSNFTLKIRSTKLEDSAMYFCASRTTGARNEKLFFGSGTQLSVL.